These 6 T cell receptor beta chains were sequenced from one sample in a study of blood T cell repertoires in COVID-19 (dated by TCRdb to 2018 to 2021). Libraries were built with the immunoSEQ multiplex PCR assay. The source is immuneACCESS, and TCRdb retained only in-frame sequences with V and J called. Part of the clones is not carried over; for the studies checked, unresolved V genes explain less than half of this, and the remainder is unexplained. The sample data list fewer than 250,000 clones, and around four fifths of these were observed just once. The ten biggest clones cover under 12% of the sample. Material for sequencing was peripheral blood. All receptors come from a woman older than 75 with COVID-19, enrolled during active disease.

This chain joins TRBV7-2 and TRBJ2-4; 9 bases fit TRBD1. CDR1 and CDR2 from the germline V gene are SGHTA and FQGNSA. The J segment lost 9 bases and the V segment lost 6 bases, leaving 9 bases of the junction unmatched. This CDR3 spans 14 amino acids. Here the CDR3 reads CASSPPGQGIIQYF. DNA of the CDR3: TGTGCCAGCAGTCCCCCGGGACAGGGTATCATTCAGTACTTC.

This sequence joins TRBV24-1 and TRBJ1-2, with a tentative D call TRBD1 (6 bases). Trimming removed 6 bases from V and 8 bases from J, with 15 bases in between. Germline V lookup: CDR1 KGHDR, CDR2 SFDVKD. This CDR3 has 13 residues. Written as DNA, the CDR3 is TGTGCCACCAGTTCCTCTAACAGGGACGGCTACACCTTC. It is translated as CATSSSNRDGYTF.

This clone was observed a handful of times. CDR3 nucleotides: TGTGCCAGCGCAAGAGACAGACAAAACTATGGCTACACCTTC. This translates into CASARDRQNYGYTF. The chain carries TRBV3-1 (or the pseudogene TRBV3-2) and TRBJ1-2, with TRBD1 as a possible D gene (5 bases). The CDR3 has 14 amino acids. Trimming pared 8 bases from V and 2 bases from J, leaving 15 bases between. Germline V gives CDR1 LGHDT, CDR2 YNNKEL (reference sequence).

The chain links TRBV20-1 to TRBJ2-3, with 7 bases matching TRBD1. The length of the CDR3 is 10 residues. V lost 6 bases, J lost 11 bases, and 5 bases stayed unmatched. From germline, CDR1 is DFQATT and CDR2 SNEGSKA (reference sequence). This CDR3 reads CSALDRRQYF. The CDR3 region has the DNA TGCAGTGCACTGGACAGGAGGCAGTATTTT.

The J gene is TRBJ2-7, the V gene TRBV7-3, with TRBD1 identical over 8 bases. The CDR3 has 15 amino acids. Losses at the gene ends were 5 bases for V and 3 bases for J; bases not matched to a gene: 9. CDR1 is SGHTA, CDR2 FQGTGA, per germline. CDR3 protein: CASSRHPGGGYEQYF. CDR3 nucleotide sequence: TGTGCCAGCAGCCGCCACCCAGGGGGCGGCTACGAGCAGTACTTC.

The rearrangement uses TRBV9 and TRBJ2-3; the D gene is possibly TRBD2 (7 bases). CDR3 length: 18 amino acids. V dropped 0 bases and J dropped 2 bases, with 19 bases sitting between them. The germline CDR1 and CDR2 sequences are SGDLS and YYNGEE. CDR3 region: CASSVDPEGGLDTDTQYF. The CDR3 DNA reads as TGTGCCAGCAGCGTAGATCCCGAGGGGGGGCTTGACACAGATACGCAGTATTTT.